These T cell receptor beta chains were read from a single sample in a study of shared clonotypes between healthy human individuals. Sequencing used immunoSEQ multiplex PCR; TCRdb keeps in-frame clones, though not all of them. Here the sample spans about 1,500,000 clones, 96% being singletons. Sequencing used naive CD4+ T cells sorted from blood. The receptors come from a man aged 25 to 40 in good health. Each CDR3 is given with its conserved first and last residue. The D gene is left open where the match is weak. For some rows the clone size is stated as once, few or many, or as a class when expanded; others skip it.

D gene,V gene,J gene,clone size,CDR3 DNA,CDR3 protein
TRBD1,TRBV5-6,TRBJ1-1,-,TGTGCCAGCAGCTGGGACAGAGACACTGAAGCTTTCTTT,CASSWDRDTEAFF
TRBD1,TRBV10-3,TRBJ2-2,-,TGTGCCATCAGTGAGTCTCCAGGGGGCAACACCGGGGAGCTGTTTTTT,CAISESPGGNTGELFF
-,TRBV9,TRBJ2-5,-,TGTGCCAGCAGCGTAGGGATTCGAGAGACCCAGTACTTC,CASSVGIRETQYF
-,TRBV6-1,TRBJ2-2,-,TGTGCCAGCAGTGAATCAGTTAGGTTACTGCGGCTGTTTTTT,CASSESVRLLRLFF
-,TRBV19,TRBJ2-6,-,TGTGCCAGTAGTATAACTCACTCTGGGGCCAACGTCCTGACTTTC,CASSITHSGANVLTF
-,TRBV19,TRBJ2-2,-,TGTGCCAGTAGTATACTCAACCGGGGGCTGTTTTTT,CASSILNRGLFF
-,TRBV6-6,TRBJ1-2,-,TGTGCCAGCAGTTACCCCTCGGCAGGGAACTATGGCTACACCTTC,CASSYPSAGNYGYTF
-,TRBV7-8,TRBJ2-7,-,TGTGCCAGCAGCTCAAGCTCCTACGAGCAGTACTTC,CASSSSSYEQYF
TRBD2,TRBV29-1,TRBJ2-2,-,TGCAGCGCGCAAGGGACTAGGGGGACCGGGGAGCTGTTTTTT,CSAQGTRGTGELFF
-,TRBV19,TRBJ1-4,-,TGTGCCACCTCGTCCGTGGTAGGAGAAAAACTGTTTTTT,CATSSVVGEKLFF
-,TRBV18,TRBJ2-2,-,TGTGCCAGCTCTCCTAAGGGAGGCACCGGGGAGCTGTTTTTT,CASSPKGGTGELFF
TRBD1,TRBV6-1,TRBJ2-7,once,TGTGCCAGCAACGGACAGGGCTACGAGCAGTACTTC,CASNGQGYEQYF
-,TRBV10-3,TRBJ2-1,-,TGTGCCATCAGATCCGGGACGGCGGGCTCCTACAATGAGCAGTTCTTC,CAIRSGTAGSYNEQFF
-,TRBV10-3,TRBJ2-7,-,TGTGCCATCTCCTCCCTAGCGCGGTACGAGCAGTACTTC,CAISSLARYEQYF
TRBD2,TRBV30,TRBJ2-3,-,TGTGCCCAGGGACTAGCGGGGGGACCTAGCACAGATACGCAGTATTTT,CAQGLAGGPSTDTQYF
-,TRBV5-4,TRBJ2-3,-,TGTGCCAGCAGCTTGAGCGGTACGCAGTATTTT,CASSLSGTQYF
TRBD2,TRBV19,TRBJ2-7,-,TGTGCCAGTAGTCCGTTAGCGGGAGGAGGTACGGCCTACGAGCAGTACTTC,CASSPLAGGGTAYEQYF
-,TRBV5-1,TRBJ2-3,once,TGCGCCAGCAGCTTGATGACTAGATCTGATACGCAGTATTTT,CASSLMTRSDTQYF
-,TRBV9,TRBJ2-4,-,TGTGCCAGCAGCGTAGAACATAGCCAAAACATTCAGTACTTC,CASSVEHSQNIQYF
-,TRBV19,TRBJ1-5,-,TGTGCCAGTAGTAATAGAGCGAGGCAGCCCCAGCATTTT,CASSNRARQPQHF
TRBD2,TRBV4-1,TRBJ2-1,-,TGCGCCAGCAGCCAAGAACCCCCTTGGGGGAGGGCCCTAAATGAGCAGTTCTTC,CASSQEPPWGRALNEQFF
TRBD2,TRBV28,TRBJ2-3,-,TGTGCCAGCAATCGAGCGGGGCCCAGCACAGATACGCAGTATTTT,CASNRAGPSTDTQYF
-,TRBV11-2,TRBJ2-3,-,TGTGCCAGCAGCTTAGTTCCGTCGGCTAACGGAGAAGATACGCAGTATTTT,CASSLVPSANGEDTQYF
-,TRBV29-1,TRBJ2-5,-,TGCAGATATGGGGGTTGCGAAGAGACCCAGTACTTC,CRYGGCEETQYF
-,TRBV7-8,TRBJ2-3,-,TGTGCCAGCAGCGTCACAGATACGCAGTATTTT,CASSVTDTQYF
-,TRBV7-2,TRBJ2-5,-,TGTGCCAGCAGCCCGAGGGGGGTGGGGTGGGAGACCCAGTACTTC,CASSPRGVGWETQYF
TRBD2,TRBV18,TRBJ2-5,-,TGTGCCAGCGGGGGACTAGCGGGAGGGCGCCAAGAGACCCAGTACTTC,CASGGLAGGRQETQYF
TRBD1,TRBV27,TRBJ2-7,once,TGTGCCAGCACGAGCCGGACAGGGGTGGGCGAGCAGTACTTC,CASTSRTGVGEQYF
-,TRBV25-1,TRBJ2-5,-,TGTGCCAGCAGTGGGTACGGTTCGTGGAAGACCCAGTACTTC,CASSGYGSWKTQYF
-,TRBV2,TRBJ2-5,-,TGTGCCAGCAGCGACACTCGTTGGAGAGATGGGGAGACCCAGTACTTC,CASSDTRWRDGETQYF
-,TRBV30,TRBJ1-5,-,TGTGCCTGGACCTCACACGAGAGACGCAATCAGCCCCAGCATTTT,CAWTSHERRNQPQHF
-,TRBV19,TRBJ2-3,-,TGTGCCAGTAGTATAGGAAGCGGATCTAGCACAGATACGCAGTATTTT,CASSIGSGSSTDTQYF
-,TRBV5-4,TRBJ2-7,-,TGTGCCAGCAGCGGGATAGGCGGGGACTACGAGCAGTACTTC,CASSGIGGDYEQYF
-,TRBV15,TRBJ1-5,-,TGTGCCACCAGCAGAAACCGGGGGGCCCAGCATTTT,CATSRNRGAQHF
-,TRBV12-5,TRBJ2-7,-,TGTGCTAGTGGTTTGGCTGTCTACGAGCAGTACTTC,CASGLAVYEQYF
-,TRBV28,TRBJ2-5,-,TGTGCCAGCAGTATACAGGTCCAAGAGACCCAGTACTTC,CASSIQVQETQYF
-,TRBV5-1,TRBJ2-7,-,TGCGCCAGCAGCAGGGGGACTCCGTCCTACGAGCAGTACTTC,CASSRGTPSYEQYF
TRBD1,TRBV5-1,TRBJ2-2,-,TGCGCCAGCAGCATAGGACAGGGGGACTTAACCGGGGAGCTGTTTTTT,CASSIGQGDLTGELFF
-,TRBV5-1,TRBJ2-2,-,TGCGCCAGCAAGACAGCTCTGAACACCGGGGAGCTGTTTTTT,CASKTALNTGELFF
TRBD1,TRBV11-3,TRBJ2-5,-,TGTGCCAGCAGCGCAAACGACAGGGGGCAAGAGACCCAGTACTTC,CASSANDRGQETQYF
TRBD2,TRBV6-1,TRBJ2-1,once,TGTGCCAGCAGTGCCGCGGGAGGGCGCAATGAGCAGTTCTTC,CASSAAGGRNEQFF
-,TRBV6-5,TRBJ1-2,-,TGTGCCAGCAGTTACTCGAACAGGGCCCACTATGGCTACACCTTC,CASSYSNRAHYGYTF
-,TRBV9,TRBJ2-3,-,TGTGCCAGCAGCGTAGGCGATTTAAAAGGACCCACAGATACGCAGTATTTT,CASSVGDLKGPTDTQYF
TRBD2,TRBV27,TRBJ2-1,-,TGTGCCAGCAGTCTATACAGCCTAGCGGGAGGTGCCTACAATGAGCAGTTCTTC,CASSLYSLAGGAYNEQFF
TRBD1,TRBV11-3,TRBJ2-1,once,TGTGCCAGCAGCTTCCGGGGGACAGGGTCGTACAATGAGCAGTTCTTC,CASSFRGTGSYNEQFF
-,TRBV9,TRBJ2-1,-,TGTGAGGACCCAGGAAAAAGGGCCTACAATGAGCAGTTCTTC,CEDPGKRAYNEQFF
-,TRBV28,TRBJ1-1,-,TGTGCCAGCAGTTTTCCCCGAGGGACTGAAGCTTTCTTT,CASSFPRGTEAFF
-,TRBV29-1,TRBJ2-4,-,TGCAGCGTCCCAGGGATACCCAAAAACATTCAGTACTTC,CSVPGIPKNIQYF
TRBD2,TRBV5-4,TRBJ2-7,-,TGTGCCAGCAGCTTGGCCTCGTCTAGCGGGTTAAGCTCCTACGAGCAGTACTTC,CASSLASSSGLSSYEQYF
-,TRBV7-8,TRBJ1-5,-,TGTGCCAGCAGCTCCCGGGAGGGACCCCTAAGCAATCAGCCCCAGCATTTT,CASSSREGPLSNQPQHF
-,TRBV6-1,TRBJ1-1,-,TGTGCCAGCAGTGACAAGTCAGGGTGGAGTGGGACTGAAGCTTTCTTT,CASSDKSGWSGTEAFF
-,TRBV27,TRBJ2-7,-,TGTGCCAGCAGTTTTAGGCCAAAGTACGAGCAGTACTTC,CASSFRPKYEQYF
TRBD1,TRBV5-1,TRBJ1-1,-,TGCGCCAGCAGCTTGGCCGGCAGGGGGCACACGAACACTGAAGCTTTCTTT,CASSLAGRGHTNTEAFF
-,TRBV28,TRBJ1-4,-,TGTGCCAGTAGCACGGTTGGAACTAATGAAAAACTGTTTTTT,CASSTVGTNEKLFF
-,TRBV9,TRBJ2-7,-,TGTGCCAGCAGCGTACGAGGGGCAGGGAGCTCCTACGAGCAGTACTTC,CASSVRGAGSSYEQYF